These 21 T cell receptor beta chains originate from one sample sequenced in a study of blood T cells in healthy people across ages. The use of a sample-barcoded 5' primer and a J-beta primer mix characterized a second PCR of about 7 to 12 cycles. TCRdb independently ran MiXCR on the 5' RACE reads; one entry per CDR3 protein. The sample consists of fewer than 950,000 distinct CDR3 sequences, about 53% of them appearing once. Sequenced sample: blood. The receptors stem from an elderly man in good health.

The J gene is TRBJ1-4, the V gene TRBV5-5; 7 bases match TRBD1. This CDR3 comprises 14 residues. V lost 3 bases to trimming and J lost 8 bases; unmatched junction nucleotides: 7. Germline values: CDR1 SGHKS, CDR2 YYEKEE (reference sequence). This CDR3 reads CASSSQGTSEKLFF. CDR3 bases: TGTGCCAGCAGCTCACAGGGGACGAGCGAAAAACTGTTTTTT.

This clonotype was observed a handful of times. The chain links TRBV29-1 to TRBJ2-1, with TRBD1 identical over 7 bases. J gave up 6 bases and V 2 bases, and 4 bases lay outside the gene matches. Germline CDR1 is SQVTM and CDR2 is ANQGSEA. The CDR3 contains 13 residues. The CDR3 is CSVERDSGNEQFF. The CDR3 coding sequence is TGCAGCGTTGAAAGGGACAGCGGCAATGAGCAGTTCTTC.

The V call is TRBV20-1, the J call TRBJ2-3, with 8 bases matching TRBD2. V trimming: 6 bases; J trimming: 0 bases; junction bases outside the gene matches: 8. The CDR3 extends over 15 amino acids. CDR1 and CDR2 from the germline V gene are DFQATT and SNEGSKA (reference sequence). CDR3 sequence reads: CSATKAGVSTDTQYF. In DNA form, the CDR3 reads TGCAGTGCAACGAAAGCGGGAGTTAGCACAGATACGCAGTATTTT.

The rearrangement uses TRBV28 and TRBJ2-6, with D unclear. V shed 1 base and J shed 2 bases, with 9 bases lying between them. CDR3 length equals 16 residues. The germline V gene encodes CDR1 MDHEN and CDR2 SYDVKM. The CDR3 coding sequence is TGTGCCAGCAGTTTATCTGTATTTACTGGGGCCAACGTCCTGACTTTC. This sequence encodes CASSLSVFTGANVLTF. Using reference TRBV28 and TRBJ2-6 for the parts outside the CDR3, the full variable domain is DVKVTQSSRYLVKRTGEKVFLECVQDMDHENMFWYRQDPGLGLRLIYFSYDVKMKEKGDIPEGYSVSREKKERFSLILESASTNQTSMYLCASSLSVFTGANVLTFGAGSRLTVL.

Remarks on this clonotype: Sequence at one end of the junction differs from germline and may be a read error. The chain joins TRBV20-1 to TRBJ1-4, with 7 bases fitting TRBD1. Germline CDR1 reads DFQATT; CDR2 reads SNEGSKA (reference sequence). This CDR3 has 14 amino acids. In nucleotides, the CDR3 is TGCAGTGCTAGTTCGGGGACAGTTAATGAGAAACTGTTTTTT. It is translated as CSASSGTVNEKLFF.

This clonotype appeared once. The chain recombines TRBV12-3 or TRBV12-4 with TRBJ1-3; unclear D gene. V lost 2 bases to trimming and J lost 4 bases, with 15 bases between them. CDR3 length: 16 residues. The chain's CDR3 is CASSLLPRDGGNTIYF. The CDR3 DNA follows: TGTGCCAGCAGTTTACTGCCTCGCGATGGGGGAAACACCATATATTTT.

The rearrangement links TRBV5-1 to TRBJ2-4; 10 bases are shared with TRBD1. CDR3 size: 17 residues. Losses at the gene ends were 4 bases for V and 4 bases for J; bases not matched to a gene: 11. Germline loops: CDR1 SGHRS, CDR2 YFSETQ. The CDR3 sequence: CASSPEGTGALKNIQYF. The CDR3 DNA reads as TGCGCCAGCAGCCCGGAAGGGACAGGGGCGCTGAAAAACATTCAGTACTTC.

About this clonotype itself: Sequence at one end of the junction differs from germline and may be a read error. The chain employs TRBV6-1 and TRBJ2-1; 9 bases line up with TRBD2. CDR1 MNHNS and CDR2 SASEGT come from the germline V gene. CDR3 length equals 16 residues. This chain's CDR3 is CASRAPAGGPGNGQFF. As DNA, the CDR3 is TGTGCCAGCAGGGCTCCGGCGGGAGGGCCAGGGAATGGGCAGTTCTTC.

This clonotype was seen more than once but under ten times. The V gene is TRBV7-9, the J gene TRBJ1-1; 8 nucleotides match TRBD1. The ends lost 6 bases at V and 1 base at J; junction bases unmatched: 10. The CDR3 has 16 residues. Germline loops: CDR1 SEHNR, CDR2 FQNEAQ (reference sequence). The chain's CDR3 is CASRVGQGGGNTEAFF. The CDR3 nucleotides are TGTGCCAGCAGGGTCGGACAGGGAGGAGGGAACACTGAAGCTTTCTTT.

The chain joins TRBV25-1 to TRBJ2-4, with 11 bases that match TRBD2. Germline V lookup: CDR1 MGHDK, CDR2 SYGVNS. This CDR3 spans 17 amino acids. Germline trimming cut 3 bases from V and 13 bases from J; bases unmatched to any gene: 17. The CDR3 loop reads CASSEGASGRLYNEQYF. In nucleotides, the CDR3 is TGTGCCAGCAGTGAGGGGGCTAGCGGGAGGTTGTACAATGAGCAGTACTTC.

The chain couples TRBV5-1 to TRBJ2-7; the match to TRBD1 covers 10 bases. After removal of 0 bases from V and 2 bases from J, the junction contained 5 bases not matched to a gene. There are 16 residues in the CDR3. The germline CDR1 and CDR2 sequences are SGHRS and YFSETQ. CDR3 nucleotides: TGCGCCAGCAGCTTGGTGGGACAGGGGCCCCCCTACGAGCAGTACTTC. Translation: CASSLVGQGPPYEQYF. Together with reference TRBV5-1 and TRBJ2-7, the CDR3 gives the full variable domain: KAGVTQTPRYLIKTRGQQVTLSCSPISGHRSVSWYQQTPGQGLQFLFEYFSETQRNKGNFPGRFSGRQFSNSRSEMNVSTLELGDSALYLCASSLVGQGPPYEQYFGPGTRLTVT.

This clonotype occurred once. This chain uses TRBV7-9 with TRBJ1-4, with D perhaps matching TRBD1 (5 bases). Germline CDR1 is SEHNR and CDR2 is FQNEAQ (reference sequence). The CDR3 is made up of 16 amino acids. The V end lost 0 bases, the J end lost 4 bases, and 12 bases lay between the germline ends. DNA of the CDR3: TGTGCCAGCAGCTTAGCGATGAGCAGGGTTAATGAAAAACTGTTTTTT. Protein product: CASSLAMSRVNEKLFF.

The chain carries TRBV6-1 and TRBJ2-5, with D perhaps assigned TRBD1 or TRBD2 (5 bases each). This CDR3 comprises 17 residues. V was clipped by 5 bases and J by 2 bases, with 21 bases between them. Germline CDR1 reads MNHNS; CDR2 reads SASEGT. CDR3: CASSRVGQGVYQETQYF. In DNA, the CDR3 is TGTGCCAGCAGTAGGGTTGGGCAGGGAGTTTATCAAGAGACCCAGTACTTC.

The rearrangement links TRBV24-1 to TRBJ2-1, with D uncertain. Germline CDR1 reads KGHDR; CDR2 reads SFDVKD. CDR3 length equals 9 residues. Trimming pared 0 bases from V and 15 bases from J, leaving 2 bases between. The CDR3 spells CATSDLRFF. The CDR3 coding sequence is TGTGCCACCAGTGATTTGCGGTTCTTC.

The chain employs TRBV6-5 and TRBJ2-7, with D hard to call. The CDR3 has 13 residues. In germline, CDR1 is MNHEY, CDR2 SVGAGI. V lost 5 bases, J lost 2 bases, and 10 bases lay in between. CDR3 region: CASSPSKTYEQYF. The DNA for the CDR3 is TGTGCCAGCAGTCCTTCGAAAACCTACGAGCAGTACTTC.

The V and J genes are TRBV9 and TRBJ2-7; the D call may be TRBD1 or TRBD2 (5 bases each). Trimming pared 3 bases from V and 0 bases from J, leaving 10 bases between. This CDR3 comprises 14 residues. Per germline, CDR1 SGDLS and CDR2 YYNGEE. The CDR3 DNA reads as TGTGCCAGCAGCGCCTGGGGGACCTCCTACGAGCAGTACTTC. As protein: CASSAWGTSYEQYF.

V usage is TRBV6-1 and J usage is TRBJ2-4, with 9 bases aligning to TRBD2. Matching the DNA end better, TRBJ2-7 makes the J call doubtful. The CDR3 consists of 12 residues. The germline gives CDR1 MNHNS, CDR2 SASEGT. CDR3 bases: TGTGCCGCGGAGCGGGAGGCCTACGAGCAGTACTTC. Protein sequence: CAAEREAYEQYF.

This clonotype was found many times. This rearrangement joins TRBV29-1 to TRBJ2-4; D gene uncertain. The DNA end favors TRBJ2-5, so the J call may be wrong. The CDR3 length is 12 residues. In germline, CDR1 is SQVTM, CDR2 ANQGSEA. The CDR3 loop reads CSVVGLQETQYF. The CDR3 DNA reads as TGCAGCGTGGTTGGATTACAAGAGACCCAGTACTTC.

The chain employs TRBV21-1 and TRBJ2-5; the DNA was not compared with TRBD1, the D call given in the table. The end of the DNA aligns better with TRBJ2-7, so the J call may be wrong. TRBV21-1 is deemed a pseudogene. The CDR3 runs to 16 residues. The CDR3 DNA is TGTGCCAGCAGCAAAACGTGCAGGGATACTGCCTACGAGCAGTACTTC. It specifies CASSKTCRDTAYEQYF.

This clonotype occurred once. J is TRBJ2-5 and V is TRBV20-1, with 9 bases aligning to TRBD2. The closer fit of TRBJ2-7 to the DNA end suggests the J call may be wrong. This CDR3 is 14 amino acids long. Germline CDR1 reads DFQATT; CDR2 reads SNEGSKA (reference sequence). The CDR3 sequence is CSASLAGARHEQYF. In DNA, the CDR3 is TGCAGTGCTAGCTTAGCGGGAGCACGCCACGAGCAGTACTTC.

The genes are TRBV4-2 and TRBJ1-4; 9 nucleotides align to TRBD1. Looked up from germline, CDR1 is LGHNA and CDR2 is YNFKEQ. V lost 2 bases to trimming and J lost 8 bases; unmatched junction nucleotides: 24. This CDR3 has 21 residues. CDR3 in DNA: TGTGCCAGCAGCCAACGAAGCTCCACCGGGACAGGGCGCAGGGAAGGCGAAAAACTGTTTTTT. It specifies CASSQRSSTGTGRREGEKLFF.